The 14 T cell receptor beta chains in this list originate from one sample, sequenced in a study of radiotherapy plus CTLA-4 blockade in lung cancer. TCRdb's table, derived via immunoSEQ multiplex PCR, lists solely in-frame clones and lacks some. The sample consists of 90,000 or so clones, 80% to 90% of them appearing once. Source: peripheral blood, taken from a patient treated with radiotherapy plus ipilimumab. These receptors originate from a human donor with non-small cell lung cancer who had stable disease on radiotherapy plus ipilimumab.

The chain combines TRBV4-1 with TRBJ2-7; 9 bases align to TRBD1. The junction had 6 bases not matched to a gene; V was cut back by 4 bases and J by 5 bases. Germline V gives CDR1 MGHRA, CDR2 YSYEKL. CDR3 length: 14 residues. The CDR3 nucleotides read TGCGCCAGCAGCCCCGACAGGGGGTTCGACGAGCAGTACTTC. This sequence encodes CASSPDRGFDEQYF.

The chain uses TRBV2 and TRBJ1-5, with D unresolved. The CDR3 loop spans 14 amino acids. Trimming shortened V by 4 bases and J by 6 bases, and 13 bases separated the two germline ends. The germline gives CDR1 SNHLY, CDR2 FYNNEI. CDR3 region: CASSVHGEGQPQHF. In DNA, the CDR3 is TGTGCCAGCAGTGTCCACGGGGAGGGTCAGCCCCAGCATTTT.

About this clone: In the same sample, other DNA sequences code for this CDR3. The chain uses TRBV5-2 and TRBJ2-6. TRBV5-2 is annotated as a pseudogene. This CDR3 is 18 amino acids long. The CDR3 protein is CASKERRDTQSRANVLTF. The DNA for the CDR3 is TGTGCCAGCAAAGAACGACGAGATACGCAAAGTCGGGCCAACGTCCTGACTTTC.

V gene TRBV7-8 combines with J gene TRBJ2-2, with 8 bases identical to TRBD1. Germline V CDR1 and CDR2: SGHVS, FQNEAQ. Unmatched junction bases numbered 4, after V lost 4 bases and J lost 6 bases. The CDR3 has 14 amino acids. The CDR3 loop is CASSSDRVAGELFF. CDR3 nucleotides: TGTGCCAGCAGCTCGGACAGGGTAGCCGGGGAGCTGTTTTTT.

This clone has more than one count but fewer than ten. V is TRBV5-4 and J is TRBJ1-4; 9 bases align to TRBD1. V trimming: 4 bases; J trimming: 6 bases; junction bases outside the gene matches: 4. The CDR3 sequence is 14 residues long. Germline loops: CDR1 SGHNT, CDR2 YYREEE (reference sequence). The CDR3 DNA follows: TGTGCCAGCAGCAGGGACAGGGCCGATGAAAAACTGTTTTTT. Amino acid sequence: CASSRDRADEKLFF.

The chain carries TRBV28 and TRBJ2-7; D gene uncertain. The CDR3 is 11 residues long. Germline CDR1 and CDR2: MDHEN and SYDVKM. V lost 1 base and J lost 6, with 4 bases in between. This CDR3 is CASSLSGEQYF. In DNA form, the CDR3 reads TGTGCCAGCAGTTTATCTGGCGAGCAGTACTTC.

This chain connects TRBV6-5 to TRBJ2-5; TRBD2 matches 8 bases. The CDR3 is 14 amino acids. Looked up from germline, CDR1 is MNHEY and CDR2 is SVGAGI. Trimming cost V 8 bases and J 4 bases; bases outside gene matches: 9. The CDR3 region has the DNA TGTGCCAGCTCCGGGGGGGGCGGGCGAGAGACCCAGTACTTC. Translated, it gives CASSGGGGRETQYF.

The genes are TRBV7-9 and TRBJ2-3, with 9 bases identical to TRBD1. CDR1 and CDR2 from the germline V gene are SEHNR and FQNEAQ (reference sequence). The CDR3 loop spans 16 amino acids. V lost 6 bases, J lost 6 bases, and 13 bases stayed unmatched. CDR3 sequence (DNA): TGTGCCAGCAGTTCCGGGACAGGGCAGCTAAAGGATACGCAGTATTTT. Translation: CASSSGTGQLKDTQYF.

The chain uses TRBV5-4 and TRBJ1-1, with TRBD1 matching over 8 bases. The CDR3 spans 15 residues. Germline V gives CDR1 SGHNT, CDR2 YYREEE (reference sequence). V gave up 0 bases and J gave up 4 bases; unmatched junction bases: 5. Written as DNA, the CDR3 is TGTGCCAGCAGCTTGGGGGGACAGGTTATCACTGAAGCTTTCTTT. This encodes CASSLGGQVITEAFF.

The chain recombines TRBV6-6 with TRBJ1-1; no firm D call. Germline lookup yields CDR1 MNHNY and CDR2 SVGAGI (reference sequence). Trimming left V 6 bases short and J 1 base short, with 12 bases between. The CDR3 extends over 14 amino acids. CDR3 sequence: CASRSDGRNTEAFF. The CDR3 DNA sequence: TGTGCCAGCAGATCAGACGGGAGGAACACTGAAGCTTTCTTT.

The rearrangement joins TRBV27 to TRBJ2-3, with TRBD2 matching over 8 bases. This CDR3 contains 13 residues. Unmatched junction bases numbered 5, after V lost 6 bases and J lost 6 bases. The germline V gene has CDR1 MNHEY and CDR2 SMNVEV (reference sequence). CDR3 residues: CASSAGGGDTQYF. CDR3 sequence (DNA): TGTGCCAGCAGCGCGGGGGGTGGGGATACGCAGTATTTT.

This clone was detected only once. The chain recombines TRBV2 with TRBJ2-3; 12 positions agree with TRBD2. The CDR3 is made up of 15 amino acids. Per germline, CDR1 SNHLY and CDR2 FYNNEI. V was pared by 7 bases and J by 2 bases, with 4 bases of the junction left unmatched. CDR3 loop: CASTTSGRNTDTQYF. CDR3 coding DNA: TGTGCCAGCACCACTAGCGGGAGGAACACAGATACGCAGTATTTT.

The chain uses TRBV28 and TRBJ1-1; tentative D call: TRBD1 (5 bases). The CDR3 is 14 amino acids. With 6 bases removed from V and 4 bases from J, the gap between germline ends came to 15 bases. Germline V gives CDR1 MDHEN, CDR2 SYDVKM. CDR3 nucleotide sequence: TGTGCCAGCAGATTGGGGCGGTCGGGCACTGAAGCTTTCTTT. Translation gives CASRLGRSGTEAFF.

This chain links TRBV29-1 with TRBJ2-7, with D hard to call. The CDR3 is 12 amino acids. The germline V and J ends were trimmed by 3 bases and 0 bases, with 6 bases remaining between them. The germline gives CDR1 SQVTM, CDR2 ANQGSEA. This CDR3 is CSVEASSYEQYF. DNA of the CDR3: TGCAGCGTTGAGGCCAGCTCCTACGAGCAGTACTTC.